The rows below give T cell receptor beta chains drawn from one sample of a study of human thymus T cells. This table comes from immunoSEQ multiplex PCR, and its TCRdb copy is limited to in-frame clones, with some not included. This table has 55,000 to 70,000 clones, 94% appearing once. Sample: blood. The receptor set was obtained from a boy in the first two years of life with a congenital heart defect but otherwise immunologically healthy. Each CDR3 is given with its conserved first and last residue. Each record gives: D gene, V gene, clone size, J gene, CDR3 DNA, CDR3 protein. D genes are given only for firm matches. Size is omitted from some rows. Given values are once, few, many or a class for expanded clones.

.	TRBV30	once	TRBJ2-3	TGTGCCTGGAGTGCTAGCGTTACAGATACGCAGTATTTT	CAWSASVTDTQYF
TRBD1	TRBV5-8	.	TRBJ1-1	TGTGCCAGCAGCCGATTGGACAGGGGATTGAGCACTGAAGCTTTCTTT	CASSRLDRGLSTEAFF
.	TRBV29-1	.	TRBJ2-5	TGCAGCGTTACCGGGACACAAGAGACCCAGTACTTC	CSVTGTQETQYF
.	TRBV27	.	TRBJ1-5	TGTGCCACTCATCCCCTGTATAGCAATCAGCCCCAGCATTTT	CATHPLYSNQPQHF
.	TRBV7-2	.	TRBJ1-1	TGTGCCAGCAGCTTAGGTTCTGGTGAAGCTTTCTTT	CASSLGSGEAFF
TRBD2	TRBV28	.	TRBJ2-7	TGTGCCAGCAGTTGGCAACCGGGACTAGCGTTTGAGCAGTACTTC	CASSWQPGLAFEQYF
TRBD2	TRBV7-2	.	TRBJ2-5	TGTGCCAGCAGCGGTGGGACTAGCGGCCAAGAGACCCAGTACTTC	CASSGGTSGQETQYF
TRBD1	TRBV6-5	.	TRBJ1-4	TGTGCCAGCAGTTACACAGGGGCTAATGAAAAACTGTTTTTT	CASSYTGANEKLFF
TRBD2	TRBV6-5	.	TRBJ2-7	TGTGCCAGCAGTACGGGACTAGCGGGCGAGCAGTACTTC	CASSTGLAGEQYF
TRBD1	TRBV10-1	.	TRBJ1-5	TGCGCCAGCAGTGCTCGACAGGGGAATCAGCCCCAGCATTTT	CASSARQGNQPQHF
TRBD1	TRBV4-3	.	TRBJ1-1	TGCGCCAGCAGCCCGGGACAGTTTAACACTGAAGCTTTCTTT	CASSPGQFNTEAFF
.	TRBV10-1	.	TRBJ2-1	TGCGCCAGGGGGAGGATATGGACATCAGGCAATGAGCAGTTCTTC	CARGRIWTSGNEQFF
TRBD1	TRBV6-1	.	TRBJ1-2	TGTGCCAGCAGTGACCGGACAGGGAGCTTCTATGGCTACACCTTC	CASSDRTGSFYGYTF
TRBD1	TRBV7-9	.	TRBJ2-2	TGTGCCAGCAGCTTAGAAGTTAGGGGGCGCACCGGGGAGCTGTTTTTT	CASSLEVRGRTGELFF
.	TRBV10-3	.	TRBJ2-1	TGTGCCATCAGTGGCGTCCAGCAAAACAATGAGCAGTTCTTC	CAISGVQQNNEQFF
TRBD1	TRBV5-1	.	TRBJ2-5	TGCGCCAGCAGCTCCCCCCGGCACAGGGGGCACTTAGAGACCCAGTACTTC	CASSSPRHRGHLETQYF
.	TRBV6-5	few	TRBJ1-5	TGTGCCAGCAGTAGGGGACTATCCAATCAGCCCCAGCATTTT	CASSRGLSNQPQHF
.	TRBV28	.	TRBJ2-3	TGTGCCAGCAGCAACGCCGACAGCACAGATACGCAGTATTTT	CASSNADSTDTQYF
.	TRBV7-9	.	TRBJ1-2	TGTGCCAGCAGCTCTGCGGCGGGTTGGACAATCTATGGCTACACCTTC	CASSSAAGWTIYGYTF
TRBD1	TRBV4-1	.	TRBJ2-1	TGCGCCAGCAGCCAAGGCAGGGGGCGCGATGAGCAGTTCTTC	CASSQGRGRDEQFF
.	TRBV30	.	TRBJ2-7	TGTGCCTGGAGTGAAGACCGTACCTACGAGCAGTACTTC	CAWSEDRTYEQYF
.	TRBV10-2	.	TRBJ2-7	TGCGCCAGCAGTGGACCTAGGGAGCAGTACTTC	CASSGPREQYF
.	TRBV2	once	TRBJ2-1	TGTGCCACGCAACGGGGGCTATCCTACAATGAGCAGTTCTTC	CATQRGLSYNEQFF
.	TRBV7-2	.	TRBJ2-4	TGTGCCAGCAGCTTAGGTGGGGTCATTCAGTACTTC	CASSLGGVIQYF
TRBD1	TRBV29-1	few	TRBJ1-5	TGCAGCGTGGGACAGGGGTTAAATCAGCCCCAGCATTTT	CSVGQGLNQPQHF
.	TRBV27	.	TRBJ2-2	TGTGCCAGCAGTCAGACCGGGGAGCTGTTTTTT	CASSQTGELFF
TRBD1	TRBV28	.	TRBJ1-4	TGTGCCAGCGCCAGACAGGGGTTAAATGAAAAACTGTTTTTT	CASARQGLNEKLFF
.	TRBV7-9	.	TRBJ2-3	TGTGCCAGCAGCTCCTCTAGCACAGATACGCAGTATTTT	CASSSSSTDTQYF
.	TRBV7-9	.	TRBJ1-3	TGTGCCAGCAGCTTAGGGGGGAGACCCTCTGGAAACACCATATATTTT	CASSLGGRPSGNTIYF
.	TRBV10-2	.	TRBJ2-5	TGCGCCAGCAGTGAGACGCCGGTCAAATATGGGAAGACCCAGTACTTC	CASSETPVKYGKTQYF
.	TRBV4-1	.	TRBJ2-5	TGCGCCAGCAGTCGTCAGGCTAATCTAAACCAAGAGACCCAGTACTTC	CASSRQANLNQETQYF
.	TRBV28	.	TRBJ1-5	TGTGCCAGCAGTTTCAGGGCGGGCAATCAGCCCCAGCATTTT	CASSFRAGNQPQHF
.	TRBV5-4	.	TRBJ1-3	TGTGCCAGCAGCTTGGCCGGCCCTGGAAACACCATATATTTT	CASSLAGPGNTIYF
TRBD2	TRBV10-2	once	TRBJ2-7	TGCGCCAGCAGTGAGTCGGCGGGAGTCTCCTACGAGCAGTACTTC	CASSESAGVSYEQYF
TRBD1	TRBV7-8	.	TRBJ1-1	TGTGCCAGCAGCACTCGGACAGGGTGGAACACTGAAGCTTTCTTT	CASSTRTGWNTEAFF